Given below is one T cell receptor (beta chain) in context. In the original processing: How many nucleated cells were present was estimated from reference gene primer amplification. The repertoire was sequenced with immunoSEQ multiplex PCR; TCRdb's copy has only in-frame clones and lacks some. Clone size and the V and J calls come from that table; the DNA yielded D and trimming. Here the sample spans roughly 180,000 clones, roughly three quarters being singletons. The sample originates from a study of blood T cell repertoires in COVID-19. For the study at large: The study drew acute and convalescent COVID-19 samples from the United States, Italy and Spain. From T cells, B-cell-depleted T cells, or PBMCs came the material, which was cDNA or gDNA.

The sample consisted of peripheral blood. The source is a man in his sixties with active or convalescent COVID-19.

The CDR3 sequence: CASSGQLNYGYTF. DNA for the CDR3: TGTGCCAGCAGTGGACAGCTTAACTATGGCTACACCTTC. The V and J genes are TRBV2 and TRBJ1-2; the D gene is possibly TRBD1 (5 bases). CDR1 SNHLY and CDR2 FYNNEI come from the germline V gene. Trimming removed 4 bases from V and 1 base from J, with 7 bases in between. The length of the CDR3 is 13 residues.